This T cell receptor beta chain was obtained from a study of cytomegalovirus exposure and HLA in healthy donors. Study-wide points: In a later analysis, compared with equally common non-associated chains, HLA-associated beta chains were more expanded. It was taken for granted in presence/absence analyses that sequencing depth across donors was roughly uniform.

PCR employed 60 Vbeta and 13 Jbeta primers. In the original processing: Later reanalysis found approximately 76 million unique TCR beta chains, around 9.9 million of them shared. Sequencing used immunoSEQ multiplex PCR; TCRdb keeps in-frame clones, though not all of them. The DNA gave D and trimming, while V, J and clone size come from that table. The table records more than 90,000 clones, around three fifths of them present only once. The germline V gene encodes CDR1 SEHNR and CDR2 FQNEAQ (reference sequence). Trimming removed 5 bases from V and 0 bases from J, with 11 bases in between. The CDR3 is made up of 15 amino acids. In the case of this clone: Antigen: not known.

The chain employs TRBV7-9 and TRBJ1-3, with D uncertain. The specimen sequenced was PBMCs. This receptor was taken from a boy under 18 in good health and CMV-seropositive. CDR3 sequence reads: CASSPSQSSGNTIYF. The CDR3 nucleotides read TGTGCCAGCAGCCCCTCACAGAGCTCTGGAAACACCATATATTTT.